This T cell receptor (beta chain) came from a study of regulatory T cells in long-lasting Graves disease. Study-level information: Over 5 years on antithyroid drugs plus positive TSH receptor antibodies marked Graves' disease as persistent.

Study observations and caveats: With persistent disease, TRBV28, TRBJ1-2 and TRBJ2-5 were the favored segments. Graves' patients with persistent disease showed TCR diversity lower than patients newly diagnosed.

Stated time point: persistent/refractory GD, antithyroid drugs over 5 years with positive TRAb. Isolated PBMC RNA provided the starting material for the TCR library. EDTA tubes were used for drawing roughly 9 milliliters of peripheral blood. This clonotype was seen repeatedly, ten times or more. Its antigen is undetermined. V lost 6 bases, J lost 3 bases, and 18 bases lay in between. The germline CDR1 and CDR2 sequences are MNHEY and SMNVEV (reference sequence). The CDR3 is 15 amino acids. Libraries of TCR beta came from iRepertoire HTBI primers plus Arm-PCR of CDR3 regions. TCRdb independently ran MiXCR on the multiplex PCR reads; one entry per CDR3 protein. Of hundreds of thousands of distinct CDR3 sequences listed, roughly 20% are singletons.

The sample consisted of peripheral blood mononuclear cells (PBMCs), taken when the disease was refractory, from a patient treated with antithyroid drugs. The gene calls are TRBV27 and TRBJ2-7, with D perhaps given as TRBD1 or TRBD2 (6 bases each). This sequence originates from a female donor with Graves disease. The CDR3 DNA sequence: TGTGCCAGCAGGACAACCTCCGGGGGCATCTACGAGCAGTACTTC. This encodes CASRTTSGGIYEQYF.